A single sample gave rise to the 22 T cell receptor beta chains below, sequenced in a study of early stage breast cancer tumors. Measured with immunoSEQ multiplex PCR; TCRdb has only the in-frame clones, and not every one. Among fewer than 15,000 clones listed, approximately 88% were seen once. Specimen: normal breast tissue next to the tumor. Receptors originate from a person aged 25 to 39 with breast cancer.

This rearrangement joins TRBV19 to TRBJ2-1; a possible D gene is TRBD2 (5 bases). Trimming shortened V by 6 bases and J by 5 bases, and 14 bases separated the two germline ends. Germline CDR1 and CDR2: LNHDA and SQIVND (reference sequence). The CDR3 is 14 residues long. CDR3 amino acids: CASSPGNGDNEQFF. The DNA of the CDR3 is TGTGCCAGTAGCCCCGGGAACGGAGACAATGAGCAGTTCTTC.

This clone was observed a few times. The V gene is TRBV19, the J gene TRBJ2-7, with 10 bases lining up with TRBD1. Germline CDR1 reads LNHDA; CDR2 reads SQIVND (reference sequence). The CDR3 runs 14 residues. With V trimmed by 6 bases and J by 2 bases, 4 bases remained unmatched. CDR3 DNA: TGTGCCAGTAGCACCGGGACAGGGGCCTACGAGCAGTACTTC. Translation gives CASSTGTGAYEQYF.

V gene TRBV6-1 combines with J gene TRBJ1-1; 7 bases fit TRBD1. Germline lookup yields CDR1 MNHNS and CDR2 SASEGT. V shed 6 bases, J shed 1 base, and the junction held 5 bases outside the gene matches. The CDR3 is 14 amino acids. CDR3 nucleotides: TGTGCCAGCAGGGTTCAGGGGGGGAACACTGAAGCTTTCTTT. Protein: CASRVQGGNTEAFF.

This clone was observed a single time. The V gene is TRBV20-1, the J gene TRBJ2-1; the D gene is possibly TRBD1 (6 bases). V lost 6 bases and J 10 bases, leaving 13 bases between the germline ends. Germline loops: CDR1 DFQATT, CDR2 SNEGSKA (reference sequence). The CDR3 consists of 11 residues. The CDR3 sequence: CSARGNGEQFF. The DNA of the CDR3 is TGCAGTGCGAGGGGGAACGGAGAGCAGTTCTTC.

This clone was picked up a small number of times. The chain carries TRBV7-9 and TRBJ1-2, with 9 positions matching TRBD1. V was clipped by 5 bases and J by 3 bases; unmatched bases: 10. CDR1 and CDR2 (germline): SEHNR, FQNEAQ (reference sequence). This CDR3 is 16 amino acids long. The CDR3 DNA reads as TGTGCCAGCAGCCATGACCGGGACAGGGCCTACTATGGCTACACCTTC. This translates into CASSHDRDRAYYGYTF. Based on the CDR3 plus reference TRBV7-9 and TRBJ1-2, the full variable domain is DTGVSQNPRHKITKRGQNVTFRCDPISEHNRLYWYRQTLGQGPEFLTYFQNEAQLEKSRLLSDRFSAERPKGSFSTLEIQRTEQGDSAMYLCASSHDRDRAYYGYTFGSGTRLTVV.

The V and J genes are TRBV30 and TRBJ1-3; TRBD1 might be the D (6 bases). Germline V lookup: CDR1 GTSNPN, CDR2 SVGIG (reference sequence). V lost 4 bases, J lost 2 bases, and 9 bases lay in between. The CDR3 covers 13 residues. CDR3 region: CAWNGQPGNTIYF. The CDR3 DNA is TGTGCCTGGAATGGACAGCCTGGAAACACCATATATTTT.

The chain carries TRBV7-2 and TRBJ2-1; TRBD2 matches at 8 bases. Losses at the gene ends were 1 base for V and 4 bases for J; bases not matched to a gene: 6. Germline lookup yields CDR1 SGHTA and CDR2 FQGNSA. This CDR3 region has 16 residues. CDR3 amino acids: CASSLGSGTPYNEQFF. CDR3 nucleotide sequence: TGTGCCAGCAGCTTAGGTAGCGGGACGCCGTACAATGAGCAGTTCTTC.

The J gene is TRBJ1-1, the V gene TRBV4-1; D gene ambiguous. This CDR3 is 16 amino acids long. Trimming stripped 2 bases from V and 1 base from J, with 14 bases between. Germline V gene data show CDR1 as MGHRA and CDR2 as YSYEKL. In DNA, the CDR3 is TGCGCCAGCAGCCAACCCGGGTCTCGGGGGAACACTGAAGCTTTCTTT. This encodes CASSQPGSRGNTEAFF.

The chain joins TRBV27 to TRBJ1-5; D call uncertain. CDR1 and CDR2 (germline): MNHEY, SMNVEV (reference sequence). This CDR3 has 13 residues. Trimming removed 5 bases from V and 1 base from J, with 6 bases in between. Written as DNA, the CDR3 is TGTGCCAGCAGTGGTAGGAGCAATCAGCCCCAGCATTTT. Translating gives CASSGRSNQPQHF.

The rearrangement joins TRBV11-2 to TRBJ2-3; D is unclear. There are 11 residues in the CDR3. V gave up 5 bases and J gave up 9 bases, with 9 bases separating them. Germline CDR1 SGHAT, CDR2 FQNNGV. The CDR3 is CASSPSLTQYF. CDR3 DNA sequence: TGTGCCAGCAGCCCCTCTTTAACGCAGTATTTT.

CDR3 in amino acids: CSVERQGINEQYF. The CDR3 DNA reads as TGCAGCGTTGAACGTCAGGGGATTAACGAGCAGTACTTC. V usage is TRBV29-1 and J usage is TRBJ2-7; D perhaps matches TRBD1 (6 bases). This CDR3 has 13 amino acids. CDR1 and CDR2 (germline): SQVTM, ANQGSEA. V gave up 2 bases and J gave up 5 bases, with 13 bases separating them.

The V gene is TRBV7-3, the J gene TRBJ1-1, with D possibly TRBD1 on 6 matching bases. V dropped 2 bases and J dropped 4 bases, with 14 bases sitting between them. Per the germline V gene, CDR1 is SGHTA and CDR2 is FQGTGA. This CDR3 spans 15 amino acids. The CDR3 here is CASSLEGRGFTEAFF. In DNA, the CDR3 is TGTGCCAGCAGCTTAGAGGGCAGGGGATTCACTGAAGCTTTCTTT.

CDR3 sequence (DNA): TGCGCCAGCAGCCTACTCCCCAAAAACTACAATGAGCAGTTCTTC. The encoded protein is CASSLLPKNYNEQFF. This chain uses TRBV4-1 with TRBJ2-1, with no clear D. Germline V CDR1 and CDR2: MGHRA, YSYEKL. CDR3 length equals 15 residues. Trimming stripped 4 bases from V and 3 bases from J, with 13 bases between.

This sequence joins TRBV9 and TRBJ2-1; D tentatively fits TRBD1 or TRBD2 (5 bases each). Germline CDR1 and CDR2: SGDLS and YYNGEE. Trimming removed 5 bases from V and 5 bases from J, with 23 bases in between. CDR3 length: 17 amino acids. The CDR3 region has the DNA TGTGCCAGCAGTGATACACCTCTCACCGGGACCAACAATGAGCAGTTCTTC. Residues: CASSDTPLTGTNNEQFF.

This clone was seen only a few times. This chain joins TRBV4-2 and TRBJ2-6, with 11 nucleotides matching TRBD2. This CDR3 region has 18 residues. Germline V lookup: CDR1 LGHNA, CDR2 YNFKEQ. V lost 1 base, J lost 0 bases, and 2 bases stayed unmatched. The DNA for the CDR3 is TGTGCCAGCAGCCAAGGCACTAGCGGGGGCTCTGGGGCCAACGTCCTGACTTTC. As protein: CASSQGTSGGSGANVLTF.

V and J are TRBV11-2 and TRBJ2-1; 9 positions match TRBD2. This CDR3 comprises 17 residues. Per the germline V gene, CDR1 is SGHAT and CDR2 is FQNNGV. After removal of 5 bases from V and 5 bases from J, the junction contained 13 bases not matched to a gene. The DNA of the CDR3 is TGTGCCAGCAGCATACGGTTTAGCGGGAGATGGGACAATGAGCAGTTCTTC. Translated, it gives CASSIRFSGRWDNEQFF.

This chain links TRBV10-1 with TRBJ2-3; D may be TRBD2 (6 bases). Per germline, CDR1 WNHNN and CDR2 SYGVQD (reference sequence). V was clipped by 4 bases and J by 0 bases, with 8 bases between them. The CDR3 runs to 14 residues. The CDR3 loop reads CASSGGLSTDTQYF. The CDR3 DNA reads TGCGCCAGCAGTGGGGGACTGAGCACAGATACGCAGTATTTT.

This clone was recorded a few times. The chain has TRBV19 and TRBJ1-2; D might be TRBD1 (6 bases). Germline V gene lookup returns CDR1 LNHDA and CDR2 SQIVND (reference sequence). With 7 bases removed from V and 8 bases from J, the gap between germline ends came to 14 bases. The CDR3 covers 12 residues. This CDR3 reads CASTSGARGYTF. CDR3 nucleotide sequence: TGTGCCAGTACCTCGGGGGCGAGGGGCTACACCTTC.

V and J are TRBV18 and TRBJ1-5; a weak D match, TRBD1 (5 bases). Germline-derived CDR1 and CDR2 are KGHSH and LQKENI. This CDR3 is built from 16 residues. The V end lost 3 bases, the J end lost 1 base, and 13 bases lay between the germline ends. This CDR3 reads CASSPRQWGSNQPQHF. In DNA, the CDR3 is TGTGCCAGCTCACCCCGCCAATGGGGCAGCAATCAGCCCCAGCATTTT. Drawing the rest from reference TRBV18 and TRBJ1-5, the complete variable domain is NAGVMQNPRHLVRRRGQEARLRCSPMKGHSHVYWYRQLPEEGLKFMVYLQKENIIDESGMPKERFSAEFPKEGPSILRIQQVVRGDSAAYFCASSPRQWGSNQPQHFGDGTRLSIL.

The CDR3 DNA reads TGTGCCAGTACCAATCTCAGGGGTCAGCCCCAGCATTTT. It translates to CASTNLRGQPQHF. The chain uses TRBV19 and TRBJ1-5, with a possible D match to TRBD1 (6 bases). Germline values: CDR1 LNHDA, CDR2 SQIVND (reference sequence). V lost 7 bases and J lost 6, with 13 bases in between. This CDR3 region has 13 residues.

This clone has only one observation. The chain carries TRBV5-1 and TRBJ2-5, with no clear D. The CDR3 covers 13 residues. Germline-derived CDR1 and CDR2 are SGHRS and YFSETQ. The germline V and J ends were trimmed by 2 bases and 5 bases, with 10 bases remaining between them. This CDR3 is CASSLWEAETQYF. The CDR3 DNA is TGCGCCAGCAGCTTATGGGAAGCCGAGACCCAGTACTTC.

The table lists this clone with a count of one. The chain is built from TRBV7-6 and TRBJ1-4; no reliable D call. Germline V gives CDR1 SGHVS, CDR2 FNYEAQ. The length of the CDR3 is 14 residues. V was trimmed by 7 bases and J by 8 bases, leaving 17 bases between them. The CDR3 DNA reads as TGTGCCAGCACCCCGCGCATTGGTTCAGAAAAACTGTTTTTT. Translating it yields CASTPRIGSEKLFF.